The 15 T cell receptor beta chains below come from one sample, sequenced in a study of blood T cell repertoires in COVID-19. Here immunoSEQ multiplex PCR was the method, and the copy in TCRdb shows in-frame clones only, minus some. Here the sample spans some 150,000 clones, roughly 80% being singletons. The specimen was PBMCs or T cells enriched from blood (not recorded which). All receptors come from a man aged 50 to 60 who had recovered from COVID-19.

This clone was found once. V usage is TRBV7-8 and J usage is TRBJ1-1; maybe TRBD1 (5 bases). CDR1 and CDR2 (germline): SGHVS, FQNEAQ. The CDR3 loop spans 14 amino acids. Between the trimmed V and J ends, which lost 2 bases and 1 base, there was a span of 8 bases. CDR3 loop: CASSLNQGNTEAFF. CDR3 bases: TGTGCCAGCAGCTTAAACCAGGGGAACACTGAAGCTTTCTTT.

The V gene is TRBV6-5, the J gene TRBJ2-1, with 8 bases fitting TRBD1. CDR1 is MNHEY and CDR2 is SVGAGI in the germline V gene. Trimming cost V 4 bases and J 1 base; bases outside gene matches: 3. CDR3 length: 15 amino acids. The CDR3 DNA sequence: TGTGCCAGCAGTTTCCGACAGGGGTCCTACAATGAGCAGTTCTTC. It is translated as CASSFRQGSYNEQFF.

This sequence joins TRBV5-1 and TRBJ2-7; 12 bases are shared with TRBD1. This CDR3 is 18 amino acids long. V lost 0 bases, J lost 2 bases, and 9 bases stayed unmatched. The germline gives CDR1 SGHRS, CDR2 YFSETQ. CDR3 loop: CASSLALPGQGAAYEQYF. CDR3 sequence (DNA): TGCGCCAGCAGCTTGGCTTTACCGGGACAGGGGGCGGCCTACGAGCAGTACTTC. The variable domain in full, with the rest retrieved from reference TRBV5-1 and TRBJ2-7, is KAGVTQTPRYLIKTRGQQVTLSCSPISGHRSVSWYQQTPGQGLQFLFEYFSETQRNKGNFPGRFSGRQFSNSRSEMNVSTLELGDSALYLCASSLALPGQGAAYEQYFGPGTRLTVT.

CDR3 region: CASSLLGGSPEAFF. DNA for the CDR3: TGTGCCAGCAGCTTGTTAGGGGGCTCCCCTGAAGCTTTCTTT. The chain uses TRBV7-3 and TRBJ1-1; TRBD1 aligns across 7 bases. The CDR3 totals 14 residues. Trimming cost V 3 bases and J 6 bases; bases outside gene matches: 7. CDR1 is SGHTA, CDR2 FQGTGA, per germline.

The chain is built from TRBV5-1 and TRBJ2-3, with 7 bases fitting TRBD2. The CDR3 length is 15 residues. The trim removed 2 bases at V and 2 bases at J, leaving 5 bases unmatched. CDR1 is SGHRS and CDR2 is YFSETQ in the germline V gene. DNA of the CDR3: TGCGCCAGCAGCTTTGGGAGGGCCCACACAGATACGCAGTATTTT. Its protein is CASSFGRAHTDTQYF.

The rearrangement uses TRBV9 and TRBJ1-2, with 9 bases identical to TRBD1. CDR3 length: 15 residues. Trimming cost V 2 bases and J 4 bases; bases outside gene matches: 6. Germline CDR1 reads SGDLS; CDR2 reads YYNGEE. The CDR3 region is CASSVAGTGFYGYTF. In DNA, the CDR3 is TGTGCCAGCAGCGTCGCCGGGACAGGGTTCTATGGCTACACCTTC. Full variable domain (outside the CDR3, taken from reference TRBV9 and TRBJ1-2): DSGVTQTPKHLITATGQRVTLRCSPRSGDLSVYWYQQSLDQGLQFLIQYYNGEERAKGNILERFSAQQFPDLHSELNLSSLELGDSALYFCASSVAGTGFYGYTFGSGTRLTVV.

The genes are TRBV5-5 and TRBJ2-5; 8 nucleotides line up with TRBD1. In germline, CDR1 is SGHKS, CDR2 YYEKEE (reference sequence). Trimming took 3 bases from V and 5 from J; bases not matched to a gene: 0. The CDR3 runs to 12 residues. Here the CDR3 reads CASSWTGETQYF. The CDR3 bases are TGTGCCAGCAGCTGGACAGGGGAGACCCAGTACTTC.

V is TRBV18 and J is TRBJ2-5; possibly TRBD1 for D (6 bases). Germline V gene data show CDR1 as KGHSH and CDR2 as LQKENI. This CDR3 is 15 amino acids long. V lost 1 base and J 2 bases, leaving 11 bases between the germline ends. CDR3 bases: TGTGCCAGCTCACCACTACAGGGTTCACAAGAGACCCAGTACTTC. Translating gives CASSPLQGSQETQYF.

The rearrangement links TRBV2 to TRBJ2-3, with 10 bases lining up with TRBD2. This CDR3 has 15 residues. Germline values: CDR1 SNHLY, CDR2 FYNNEI. Unmatched junction bases numbered 9, after V lost 6 bases and J lost 6 bases. For the CDR3, the DNA is TGTGCCAGCAGCGACACAGCGGGGGGGTTCGATACGCAGTATTTT. This codes for CASSDTAGGFDTQYF.

V and J are TRBV3-1 (or the pseudogene TRBV3-2) and TRBJ2-7; 8 positions agree with TRBD2. The length of the CDR3 is 15 residues. J lost 5 bases, V lost 2 bases, and 8 bases had no gene match. The germline CDR1 and CDR2 sequences are LGHDT and YNNKEL (reference sequence). The CDR3 loop is CASSQLIGGADEQYF. CDR3 sequence (DNA): TGTGCCAGCAGCCAACTTATCGGGGGGGCGGACGAGCAGTACTTC.

The chain is built from TRBV5-4 and TRBJ2-7; possibly TRBD1 for D (5 bases). The CDR3 spans 14 residues. Germline lookup yields CDR1 SGHNT and CDR2 YYREEE (reference sequence). Trimming pared 2 bases from V and 6 bases from J, leaving 15 bases between. The CDR3 bases are TGTGCCAGCAGCTTTGACGGATTACAGGTCGAGCAGTACTTC. Translation gives CASSFDGLQVEQYF.

This chain links TRBV6-2 or TRBV6-3 with TRBJ2-1; possibly TRBD2 for D (5 bases). Trimming shortened V by 2 bases and J by 13 bases, and 18 bases separated the two germline ends. This CDR3 spans 14 amino acids. The germline CDR1 and CDR2 sequences are MNHEY and SVGEGT. CDR3 residues: CASSYTLRLQTQFF. The CDR3 DNA follows: TGTGCCAGCAGTTACACTCTCCGACTACAAACACAGTTCTTC.

Only a few counts were recorded for this clone. The V and J genes are TRBV7-2 and TRBJ1-3; weak D call: TRBD1 (5 bases). Germline-derived CDR1 and CDR2 are SGHTA and FQGNSA. The CDR3 is 14 residues long. Trimming stripped 6 bases from V and 3 bases from J, with 12 bases between. The CDR3 DNA sequence: TGTGCCAGCAGTCTGCAGGGTCTTGGAAACACCATATATTTT. It yields the protein CASSLQGLGNTIYF.

The chain's CDR3 is CASSLNRLETQYF. CDR3 nucleotides: TGCGCCAGCAGCTTAAACAGGTTGGAGACCCAGTACTTC. The chain employs TRBV5-1 and TRBJ2-5, with TRBD1 as a possible D gene (5 bases). Between the trimmed V and J ends, which lost 2 bases and 5 bases, there was a span of 10 bases. The V gene's germline CDR1 is SGHRS and CDR2 YFSETQ. The length of the CDR3 is 13 residues.

Of note for this clone: In the same sample, other DNA sequences code for this CDR3. This sequence joins TRBV7-2 and TRBJ1-2, with 9 bases fitting TRBD1. CDR1 is SGHTA and CDR2 is FQGNSA in the germline V gene. This CDR3 is 14 amino acids long. Trimming removed 5 bases from V and 4 bases from J; junction bases left unmatched: 5. The CDR3 nucleotides are TGTGCCAGCAGCCCTCGGGACAGGGTCTATGGCTACACCTTC. This translates into CASSPRDRVYGYTF.